This T cell receptor beta chain was captured in a study of blood T cell repertoires in COVID-19. Original analysis: It was from reference gene primer amplification that nucleated cell counts were estimated. The assay was immunoSEQ multiplex PCR, and TCRdb's table has in-frame clones only and misses some. Clonal size and the V and J genes are those of that table, whereas D and trimming came from the DNA. The sample comprises fewer than 450,000 clones, approximately 85% of which are singletons, and roughly 2% rests with the top ten. The CDR3 is 16 amino acids. Trimming cost V 3 bases and J 3 bases; bases outside gene matches: 12. Germline V gene data show CDR1 as SGHNT and CDR2 as YYREEE (reference sequence). In terms of age and location, participants ranged from roughly 18 to 95 years and lived in under 30 US areas.

V usage is TRBV5-4 and J usage is TRBJ2-7; 7 positions agree with TRBD2. The sequencing sample was made of PBMCs or T cells enriched from blood (not recorded which). This receptor was taken from a woman aged 40-49 years with acute COVID-19. CDR3 amino acids: CASSSPERGVYYEQYF. In nucleotides, the CDR3 is TGTGCCAGCAGCTCACCTGAGCGGGGCGTTTACTACGAGCAGTACTTC.